This T cell receptor (beta chain) was documented in a study of vaccination and CD4 T cells after COVID-19. Study-level background: Convalescent cases comprised several mild and one severe, all SARS-CoV-2 positive by nasal swab PCR. Control wells got either CEFX epitopes, HIV-1 Nef peptides, or no peptide at all.

V was clipped by 5 bases and J by 2 bases; unmatched bases: 5. Per germline, CDR1 MNHNS and CDR2 SASEGT. The CDR3 extends over 16 amino acids. The Oncomine TCR Beta short-read assay was applied to DNA of cultured CD4+ T cells. Genomic DNA from cultured CD4+ T cells was extracted. TCRdb redid the calling of the PCR reads with MiXCR, one entry per CDR3 protein. The sample has more than 7,500 distinct CDR3 sequences, 55% seen once. As to this clonotype: Antigen: not known.

General study points: The analysis of convalescent patients involved relatively few individuals and lacked early post-infection timepoints.

As for treatment: roughly 11-day PBMC culture with coronavirus spike peptide pools or control peptides (ViraFEST assay). The chain employs TRBV6-1 and TRBJ2-2, with 10 positions matching TRBD2. This receptor was obtained from a human donor who had recovered from COVID-19. The sample consisted of CD4+ T cells from blood, cultured in vitro. The CDR3 DNA follows: TGTGCCAGCAGTAAGGGACTAGCGCTAAACACCGGGGAGCTGTTTTTT. It encodes CASSKGLALNTGELFF.